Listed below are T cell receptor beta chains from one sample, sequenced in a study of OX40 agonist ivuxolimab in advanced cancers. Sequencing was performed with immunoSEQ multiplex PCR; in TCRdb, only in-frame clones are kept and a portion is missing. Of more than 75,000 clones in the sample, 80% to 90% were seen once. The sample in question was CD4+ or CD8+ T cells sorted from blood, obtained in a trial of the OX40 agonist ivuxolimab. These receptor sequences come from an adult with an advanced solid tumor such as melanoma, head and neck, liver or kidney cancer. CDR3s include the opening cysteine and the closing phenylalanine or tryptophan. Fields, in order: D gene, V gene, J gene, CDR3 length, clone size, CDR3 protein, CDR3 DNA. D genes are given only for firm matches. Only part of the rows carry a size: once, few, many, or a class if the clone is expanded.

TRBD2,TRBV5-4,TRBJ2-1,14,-,CASRTSGGHNEQFF,TGTGCCAGCAGAACTAGCGGGGGACACAATGAGCAGTTCTTC
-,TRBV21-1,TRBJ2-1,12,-,CASSKEVHEQFF,TGTGCCAGCAGCAAAGAAGTCCATGAGCAGTTCTTC
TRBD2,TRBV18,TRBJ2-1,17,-,CASSPLGGPGGRNEQFF,TGTGCCAGCTCACCGCTCGGCGGGCCGGGGGGTAGGAATGAGCAGTTCTTC
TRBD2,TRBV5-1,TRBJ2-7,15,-,CASSLVTGTSYEQYF,TGCGCCAGCAGCTTGGTTACCGGGACTAGCTACGAGCAGTACTTC
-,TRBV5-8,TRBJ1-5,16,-,CASSLTRINSNQPQHF,TGTGCCAGCAGCTTGACACGGATCAATAGCAATCAGCCCCAGCATTTT
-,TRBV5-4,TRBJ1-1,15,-,CASSLTGRGRTEAFF,TGTGCCAGCAGCTTGACAGGGAGGGGGAGAACTGAAGCTTTCTTT
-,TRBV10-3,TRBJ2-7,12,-,CAIQKEHFRQYF,TGTGCCATCCAAAAGGAACACTTCCGGCAGTACTTC
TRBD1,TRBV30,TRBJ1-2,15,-,CARFGTGLSNYGYTF,TGTGCCAGATTTGGGACAGGCCTTTCTAACTATGGCTACACCTTC
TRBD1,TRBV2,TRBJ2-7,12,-,CASRADRGEQYF,TGTGCCAGCAGAGCGGACAGGGGCGAGCAGTACTTC
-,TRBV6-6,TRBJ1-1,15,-,CASSILLRARTEAFF,TGTGCCAGCAGCATCCTGTTGAGGGCGAGAACTGAAGCTTTCTTT
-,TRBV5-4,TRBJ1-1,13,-,CASTPGAMTEAFF,TGTGCCAGCACCCCGGGGGCAATGACTGAAGCTTTCTTT
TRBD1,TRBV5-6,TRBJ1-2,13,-,CASSQDRGHGYTF,TGTGCCAGCAGCCAAGACAGGGGGCACGGCTACACCTTC
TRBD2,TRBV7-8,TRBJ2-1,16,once,CASSLKGVAGDNEQFF,TGTGCCAGCAGCTTAAAGGGAGTAGCGGGGGACAATGAGCAGTTCTTC
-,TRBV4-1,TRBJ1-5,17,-,CASSQAGGRSKGQPQHF,TGCGCCAGCAGCCAAGCCGGGGGGAGGTCGAAGGGTCAGCCCCAGCATTTT
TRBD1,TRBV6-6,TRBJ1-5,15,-,CASRYSGGRNQPQHF,TGTGCCAGCCGATATTCAGGGGGCCGCAATCAGCCCCAGCATTTT
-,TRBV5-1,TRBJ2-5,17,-,CASTFLNLQGGQETQYF,TGCGCCAGCACCTTCCTCAATTTACAGGGAGGACAAGAGACCCAGTACTTC
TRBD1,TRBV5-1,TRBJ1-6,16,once,CASSPPVQGGYSPLHF,TGCGCCAGCAGCCCCCCGGTGCAGGGGGGTTACTCACCCCTCCACTTT
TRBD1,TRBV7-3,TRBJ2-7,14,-,CASSPGTGIYEQYF,TGTGCCAGCAGCCCTGGGACAGGGATCTACGAGCAGTACTTC
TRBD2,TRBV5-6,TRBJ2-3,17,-,CASSPGLAGPFTDTQYF,TGTGCCAGCAGCCCGGGACTAGCGGGACCCTTCACAGATACGCAGTATTTT